This record looks at one TCR beta chain sequence and its context. The antigen it binds to is not known. Base qualities are not at hand, and no much larger clone is one base apart. The immunoSEQ Assay, a bias-controlled multiplex PCR, was used to amplify TCRbeta CDR3 regions from genomic DNA. As for the original processing: The number of nucleated cells in each sample was estimated by amplification of reference gene primers within the assay. To quantify the absolute abundance of each unique TCRbeta CDR3 rearrangement, sequence reads were collapsed and filtered. For each sample, productive Simpson clonality was calculated by taking the square root of Simpson's diversity index across productive rearrangements. TCRdb took over this immuneACCESS table, retaining in-frame rearrangements with V and J assigned. Such tables are incomplete; in checked studies, under half of the missing clones stem from an unresolved V gene, and the remainder is unexplained. The V and J calls and clone size were taken over from that table, and D and trimming were inferred from the DNA. The sample table shows roughly 150,000 clones, and roughly 85% are seen once. The top ten constitute around 4.5% of the sample.

The sample is drawn from a study of blood T cell repertoires in COVID-19 (TCRdb year 2020). Concerning the study at large: Collaborator samples came from the United States, Italy and Spain and covered acute and convalescent phases of COVID-19. A de-identified subject ID, COVID-19 status, age in years and sex were almost always included in the sample metadata. The material from the prospective study consisted of cDNA or gDNA derived from T cells, B-cell-depleted T cells, or PBMCs. Where HLA class I and class II types were available, the types were taken from metadata supplied by the sample provider, not from assay-based typing. Samples came from the ongoing ImmuneRACE study (first 160 participants) plus 1,254 subjects from 6 global collaborators. The dataset comprised deeply sampled blood TCRbeta repertoires from subjects exposed to, actively infected with, or recovered from COVID-19. The repertoires were released in a freely available public database meant as a resource for research on the immune response to SARS-CoV-2. Study-wide findings and limitations: The amount of clinical and demographic metadata varied by source and participant and was provided uncurated.

In the prospective study, participants were roughly 18 to 90 years old, resided in fewer than 25 geographic areas of the United States, and were enrolled through a virtual design. To assign participants to cohorts, the prospective study relied on clinical history that participants themselves reported in a screening survey and a study questionnaire. ImmuneRACE Cohort 3 recovered participants were defined by two consecutive negative NP/OP PCR tests, healthcare professional clearance, or symptom resolution. Mobile phlebotomists in the prospective study collected whole blood, serum and a nasopharyngeal or oropharyngeal swab from every participant. Over an approximately 2-month period, participants in the prospective study had the option of providing additional blood draws and questionnaires. Prospective study blood samples were shipped either frozen or at room temperature before DNA extraction. The V end loses 1 base and the J end loses 7 bases, and a stretch of 6 bases separates them. There are 12 amino acids in the CDR3, from cysteine to phenylalanine inclusive. Of all the DNA, just the CDR3 is kept, 36 bases in frame from base 1. Based on the germline V gene (reference sequence), the CDR1 and CDR2 sequences are SGHNT and YYREEE.

What was sequenced was PBMCs or T cells enriched from blood (not recorded which). Rearrangement joined TRBV5-4 to TRBJ2-4; a tentative D call is TRBD1 (6 bases match). The source of this sequence is a man aged 50 to 59 who had recovered from COVID-19. The CDR3 region: CASSLRGNIQYF. The DNA sequence is TGTGCCAGCAGCTTGAGGGGGAACATTCAGTACTTC. With the portions outside the CDR3 filled from the reference TRBV5-4 and TRBJ2-4 genes, the complete variable region becomes ETGVTQSPTHLIKTRGQQVTLRCSSQSGHNTVSWYQQALGQGPQFIFQYYREEENGRGNFPPRFSGLQFPNYSSELNVNALELDDSALYLCASSLRGNIQYFGAGTRLSVL.